The 5 T cell receptor beta chains below were found in one sample sequenced in a study of T cells in Graves' hyperthyroidism and ophthalmopathy. RNA transcripts served as the template for amplifying TCR beta CDR3 regions. The study used the HTBI primer set for a first-round RT-PCR of the TCR CDR3. Using its own MiXCR run on the multiplex PCR reads, TCRdb lists one record per CDR3 protein. Found here are 540,000 or so distinct CDR3 sequences, roughly 14% of them singletons; the top ten hold 6.5% to 8%. Sequencing was done on a sample of blood. These receptor sequences come from a woman aged 25 to 39 with Graves' hyperthyroidism.

This clonotype was observed at least ten times. The rearrangement links TRBV20-1 to TRBJ2-7; 9 bases are shared with TRBD2. The CDR3 is 13 residues long. Germline V gene data show CDR1 as DFQATT and CDR2 as SNEGSKA (reference sequence). Germline trimming cut 6 bases from V and 4 bases from J; bases unmatched to any gene: 7. The DNA for the CDR3 is TGCAGTGCCCTCCTAGCGGGGATATACGAGCAGTACTTC. Translation gives CSALLAGIYEQYF.

This clonotype was seen a few times. The chain joins TRBV19 to TRBJ2-1; tentatively, D is TRBD1 or TRBD2 (6 bases each). CDR3 size: 14 residues. Germline CDR1 is LNHDA and CDR2 is SQIVND (reference sequence). The ends were cut back, 8 bases at V and 3 bases at J, with 14 bases in the middle. CDR3 in amino acids: CASGAGQGYNEQFF. CDR3 in DNA: TGTGCCAGTGGGGCGGGACAAGGCTACAATGAGCAGTTCTTC. The entire variable domain, with the rest obtained from reference TRBV19 and TRBJ2-1, is as follows: DGGITQSPKYLFRKEGQNVTLSCEQNLNHDAMYWYRQDPGQGLRLIYYSQIVNDFQKGDIAEGYSVSREKKESFPLTVTSAQKNPTAFYLCASGAGQGYNEQFFGPGTRLTVL.

The table lists this clonotype with many counts. V gene TRBV6-5 combines with J gene TRBJ1-5, with no clear D. The germline V gene encodes CDR1 MNHEY and CDR2 SVGAGI. Trimming left V 0 bases short and J 3 bases short, with 12 bases between. This CDR3 contains 16 residues. For the CDR3, the DNA is TGTGCCAGCAGTTACTCAGTCGACGGCCCCAATCAGCCCCAGCATTTT. Its translation is CASSYSVDGPNQPQHF.

Many counts were recorded for this clonotype. The chain has TRBV12-3 or TRBV12-4 and TRBJ1-3; tentatively, D is TRBD1 (5 bases). V shed 1 base and J shed 2 bases, with 6 bases lying between them. The CDR3 spans 14 residues. CDR3 sequence: CASSLGGTGNTIYF. The CDR3 nucleotides read TGTGCCAGCAGTTTAGGGGGGACTGGAAACACCATATATTTT.

This clonotype was detected ten times or more. V usage is TRBV6-2 or TRBV6-3 and J usage is TRBJ2-3; unclear D gene. The V end lost 0 bases, the J end lost 9 bases, and 7 bases lay between the germline ends. The germline CDR1 and CDR2 sequences are MNHEY and SVGEGT. The CDR3 length is 12 residues. Here the CDR3 reads CASSYSTGTQYF. CDR3 bases: TGTGCCAGCAGTTACTCGACGGGCACGCAGTATTTT.